This note documents a single TCR beta chain sequence. These data are taken from a study of blood T cells in healthy people across ages. From germline, CDR1 is ENHRY and CDR2 SYGVKD. CDR3 length equals 11 residues. J lost 12 bases, V lost 5 bases, and 6 bases had no gene match. Next came a second PCR, run for roughly 6 to 11 cycles, which used a sample-barcoded 5' primer along with a J-beta primer mix. From the 5' RACE reads, TCRdb called clonotypes with MiXCR, one entry per CDR3 protein. This sample has 700,000 or so distinct CDR3 sequences, with 20% to 25% found just once. Each donor's blood draw was around 9.1 milliliters of peripheral blood. Per-sample PBMC isolation yielded at least 6.5 million cells.

This TCR derives from a man between 65 and 85 years old in good health. The V call is TRBV10-3, the J call TRBJ1-1; 7 bases are shared with TRBD1. Sequenced: blood. In DNA, the CDR3 is TGTGCCATCAGTACCGACAGGGTGACTTTCTTT. Residues: CAISTDRVTFF.